The 25 T cell receptor beta chains reported below all come from one sample, sequenced in a study of CD8 T cells in ankylosing spondylitis (dated 2017 in TCRdb). Overall study outcomes, separate from this receptor: A TCR beta motif of about 8 highly homologous amino acid variants appeared characteristic of blood from ankylosing spondylitis patients.

Library method: 5' RACE. These reads were obtained on an Illumina HiSeq 2500. TCRdb reprocessed the public reads (quality trimming at Q25 with fastp, clone calling with MiXCR) and kept in-frame beta chains. Records with the same CDR3 protein are collapsed into one entry carrying the most frequent genes and DNA. For this sample there are around 490,000 distinct CDR3 sequences; roughly 5% appear just once. The ten largest account for 3% to 4.5% of the sample. These receptors lack a known antigen. The specimen sequenced was blood, either unsorted or a sorted T cell fraction (not recorded which). These receptors all stem from a male donor with ankylosing spondylitis.

This clonotype occurred many times. The chain couples TRBV7-8 to TRBJ1-2, with 7 bases fitting TRBD1. J gave up 4 bases and V 1 base, and 9 bases lay outside the gene matches. Germline CDR1 and CDR2: SGHVS and FQNEAQ. The CDR3 runs 16 residues. In nucleotides, the CDR3 is TGTGCCAGCAGCTTAGTATTCGGGACAGATATCTATGGCTACACCTTC. It yields the protein CASSLVFGTDIYGYTF. Full variable domain (remainder filled in from reference TRBV7-8 and TRBJ1-2): GAGVSQSPRYKVAKRGQDVALRCDPISGHVSLFWYQQALGQGPEFLTYFQNEAQLDKSGLPSDRFFAERPEGSVSTLKIQRTQQEDSAVYLCASSLVFGTDIYGYTFGSGTRLTVV.

In this sample, this clonotype turned up many times. The chain employs TRBV6-5 and TRBJ2-3, with TRBD2 matching 12 bases. Trimming removed 4 bases from V and 4 bases from J; junction bases left unmatched: 3. Germline-derived CDR1 and CDR2 are MNHEY and SVGAGI. This CDR3 is 15 amino acids long. The CDR3 spells CASSSPSGGADTQYF. CDR3 nucleotide sequence: TGTGCCAGCAGTTCGCCTAGCGGGGGGGCAGATACGCAGTATTTT.

This clonotype was seen at least ten times. The chain links TRBV10-3 to TRBJ2-1, with D maybe TRBD1 (6 bases). CDR1 and CDR2 from the germline V gene are ENHRY and SYGVKD. Deletions cut 11 bases from V and 3 bases from J, with 17 bases between. The CDR3 has 14 amino acids. CDR3 sequence reads: CASGGGGHYNEQFF. The CDR3 DNA reads TGTGCCTCTGGGGGCGGCGGCCACTACAATGAGCAGTTCTTC.

The genes are TRBV7-9 and TRBJ2-2; weak D call: TRBD2 (5 bases). The ends were cut back, 2 bases at V and 0 bases at J, with 7 bases in the middle. The CDR3 extends over 15 amino acids. The germline CDR1 and CDR2 sequences are SEHNR and FQNEAQ (reference sequence). CDR3 sequence reads: CASSLFGTNTGELFF. Written as DNA, the CDR3 is TGTGCCAGCAGCTTATTCGGGACGAACACCGGGGAGCTGTTTTTT.

This clonotype was seen a few times. V is TRBV6-5 and J is TRBJ1-5; D uncertain. The ends were cut back, 6 bases at V and 3 bases at J, with 15 bases in the middle. This CDR3 is 15 amino acids long. Germline CDR1 is MNHEY and CDR2 is SVGAGI. The CDR3 is CASSYRDGINQPQHF. The CDR3 DNA sequence: TGTGCCAGCAGCTATCGAGATGGAATCAATCAGCCCCAGCATTTT.

This clonotype was observed many times. V gene TRBV13 combines with J gene TRBJ2-1; maybe TRBD2 (5 bases). The CDR3 is 14 residues long. Looked up from germline, CDR1 is PRHDT and CDR2 is FYEKMQ (reference sequence). Trimming stripped 3 bases from V and 8 bases from J, with 14 bases between. The CDR3 DNA reads as TGTGCCAGCAGCTTGCGGGCCATAAGCGATGAGCAGTTCTTC. Amino acid sequence: CASSLRAISDEQFF.

This chain links TRBV5-6 with TRBJ2-1; D is unresolved. The germline gives CDR1 SGHDT, CDR2 YYEEEE. The V end was cut by 7 bases, the J end by 0 bases, with 14 bases between. The CDR3 is made up of 15 amino acids. The CDR3 protein is CASGPRLLSYNEQFF. The CDR3, as DNA: TGTGCCAGCGGCCCCCGGCTCCTCTCCTACAATGAGCAGTTCTTC.

This clonotype was seen ten or more times. The chain is built from TRBV12-3 or TRBV12-4 and TRBJ1-5; TRBD1 matches 7 bases. The CDR3 loop spans 15 amino acids. With 5 bases clipped from V and 0 bases from J, the junction kept 4 bases outside the gene matches. The CDR3 bases are TGTGCCAGCAGTCCAGGGGGGACTAGCAATCAGCCCCAGCATTTT. Translated, it gives CASSPGGTSNQPQHF.

This clonotype was found a few times. The gene calls are TRBV3-1 and TRBJ1-2, with D possibly being TRBD1 (5 bases). Germline-derived CDR1 and CDR2 are LGHDT and YNNKEL (reference sequence). The germline V and J ends were trimmed by 0 bases and 10 bases, with 15 bases remaining between them. There are 14 residues in the CDR3. CDR3 in amino acids: CASSQDYRGVAYTF. The CDR3 DNA follows: TGTGCCAGCAGCCAAGATTACAGAGGGGTCGCCTACACCTTC.

The sample holds many counts of this clonotype. This chain links TRBV7-6 with TRBJ2-1; weak D call: TRBD1 (6 bases). V lost 1 base and J lost 7, with 14 bases in between. The CDR3 covers 15 residues. Germline V gene sequence: CDR1 SGHVS, CDR2 FNYEAQ. CDR3 sequence: CASSLGQGWGNEQFF. The CDR3 bases are TGTGCCAGCAGCTTAGGTCAGGGGTGGGGAAATGAGCAGTTCTTC.

This clonotype has ten or more counts. This chain connects TRBV12-3 or TRBV12-4 to TRBJ2-7; perhaps TRBD2 as D (6 bases). Trimming took 6 bases from V and 3 from J, leaving 12 bases between them. This CDR3 contains 13 residues. The chain's CDR3 is CASSRTIGYEQYF. The DNA for the CDR3 is TGTGCCAGCAGCCGGACTATAGGCTACGAGCAGTACTTC.

This clonotype was counted many times. The gene calls are TRBV5-1 and TRBJ2-7; 11 bases line up with TRBD1. Germline assignment: CDR1 SGHRS and CDR2 YFSETQ. There are 14 residues in the CDR3. V lost 1 base to trimming and J lost 5 bases; unmatched junction nucleotides: 2. CDR3 loop: CASSLRDRGDEQYF. The CDR3 coding sequence is TGCGCCAGCAGCTTGAGGGACAGGGGGGACGAGCAGTACTTC.

CDR3 loop: CASTQSREQETQYF. DNA for the CDR3: TGTGCCAGCACCCAGAGCAGAGAACAAGAGACCCAGTACTTC. V and J are TRBV7-9 and TRBJ2-5; D gene uncertain. Trimming shortened V by 7 bases and J by 2 bases, and 14 bases separated the two germline ends. This CDR3 spans 14 amino acids. In germline, CDR1 is SEHNR, CDR2 FQNEAQ (reference sequence). The full variable domain, completed using reference TRBV7-9 and TRBJ2-5, is DTGVSQNPRHKITKRGQNVTFRCDPISEHNRLYWYRQTLGQGPEFLTYFQNEAQLEKSRLLSDRFSAERPKGSFSTLEIQRTEQGDSAMYLCASTQSREQETQYFGPGTRLLVL.

The sample holds many counts of this clonotype. V is TRBV10-2 and J is TRBJ2-7; 8 nucleotides align to TRBD2. The junction had 5 bases not matched to a gene; V was cut back by 6 bases and J by 4 bases. This CDR3 region has 13 residues. Germline-derived CDR1 and CDR2 are WSHSY and SAAADI. CDR3 in DNA: TGCGCCAGCAGGCGGGAGGCTGCGTACGAGCAGTACTTC. Translated, it gives CASRREAAYEQYF.

The sample holds a few counts of this clonotype. The gene calls are TRBV4-3 and TRBJ2-1, with D perhaps TRBD1 (5 bases). V lost 4 bases, J lost 10 bases, and 14 bases lay in between. Per the germline V gene, CDR1 is LGHNA and CDR2 is YSLEER. The CDR3 consists of 13 residues. CDR3 protein: CASSLLRVGEQFF. DNA of the CDR3: TGCGCCAGCAGCCTACTCAGGGTTGGGGAGCAGTTCTTC.

This clonotype was counted ten times or more. V is TRBV7-2 and J is TRBJ1-3; D uncertain. Germline loops: CDR1 SGHTA, CDR2 FQGNSA. There are 13 residues in the CDR3. Trimming removed 4 bases from V and 4 bases from J, with 8 bases in between. CDR3 coding DNA: TGTGCCAGCAGCTCGACACCGGGAAACACCATATATTTT. This translates into CASSSTPGNTIYF.

In its sample, this clonotype was seen many times. V is TRBV20-1 and J is TRBJ1-5; D call uncertain. The CDR3 loop spans 14 amino acids. Germline assignment: CDR1 DFQATT and CDR2 SNEGSKA (reference sequence). The V end was cut by 0 bases, the J end by 3 bases, with 9 bases between. CDR3 nucleotide sequence: TGCAGTGCTAGAGATAGGCGGGTCAATCAGCCCCAGCATTTT. It yields the protein CSARDRRVNQPQHF.

CDR3 in amino acids: CASSPQSREKLFF. The DNA of the CDR3 is TGTGCCAGCAGTCCGCAGTCTAGGGAAAAACTGTTTTTT. This chain joins TRBV3-1 and TRBJ1-4, with D unresolved. The germline V gene encodes CDR1 LGHDT and CDR2 YNNKEL (reference sequence). The CDR3 sequence is 13 residues long. Trimming cost V 6 bases and J 8 bases, with 13 bases left between them.

This clonotype was picked up many times. The chain joins TRBV4-1 to TRBJ1-1; D not resolved. CDR1 is MGHRA, CDR2 YSYEKL, per germline. The ends were cut back, 2 bases at V and 4 bases at J, with 5 bases in the middle. This CDR3 is built from 12 residues. Here the CDR3 DNA reads TGCGCCAGCAGCCAACCGGGCACTGAAGCTTTCTTT. This sequence encodes CASSQPGTEAFF.

This clonotype was seen at least ten times. This rearrangement joins TRBV7-8 to TRBJ1-1; D remains unclear. In germline, CDR1 is SGHVS, CDR2 FQNEAQ. This CDR3 is 12 amino acids long. Trimming left V 5 bases short and J 4 bases short, with 8 bases between. CDR3 DNA sequence: TGTGCCAGCAGCCCTCAAATCACTGAAGCTTTCTTT. It is translated as CASSPQITEAFF.

This clonotype occurred many times. This sequence joins TRBV5-1 and TRBJ1-1, with D hard to call. Germline-derived CDR1 and CDR2 are SGHRS and YFSETQ. The CDR3 length is 14 residues. The V end was cut by 3 bases, the J end by 3 bases, with 12 bases between. The CDR3 loop reads CASSYALRDTEAFF. The CDR3 coding sequence is TGCGCCAGCAGCTACGCCTTAAGAGACACTGAAGCTTTCTTT.

This clonotype was counted at least ten times. V is TRBV20-1 and J is TRBJ2-1; TRBD1 is a possible D gene (6 bases). This CDR3 has 17 residues. Trimming removed 1 base from V and 0 bases from J, with 16 bases in between. Germline CDR1 is DFQATT and CDR2 is SNEGSKA (reference sequence). The CDR3 spells CSARVFPDSSSYNEQFF. The CDR3 bases are TGCAGTGCTAGAGTTTTCCCGGACAGTAGCTCCTACAATGAGCAGTTCTTC.

This clonotype was observed many times. V and J are TRBV29-1 and TRBJ2-3; D unresolved. Germline-derived CDR1 and CDR2 are SQVTM and ANQGSEA. The CDR3 length is 13 residues. Trimming removed 4 bases at V and 4 bases at J, with 12 bases between. The CDR3 spells CSVGALMADTQYF. DNA of the CDR3: TGCAGCGTTGGCGCGTTGATGGCAGATACGCAGTATTTT.

This clonotype was observed many times. V is TRBV5-5 and J is TRBJ1-6, with 9 bases that match TRBD1. Losses at the gene ends were 3 bases for V and 10 bases for J; bases not matched to a gene: 11. The germline V gene encodes CDR1 SGHKS and CDR2 YYEKEE (reference sequence). The CDR3 covers 16 residues. The CDR3 DNA sequence: TGTGCCAGCAGCTGGGGAACAGGGGGCGCAACCTCACCCCTCCACTTT. Its translation is CASSWGTGGATSPLHF.

This clonotype was counted ten times or more. The rearrangement links TRBV12-3 or TRBV12-4 to TRBJ2-2; D ambiguous. Trimming took off 6 bases at V and 6 bases at J, with 11 bases between the two ends. The CDR3 has 13 amino acids. The CDR3 DNA follows: TGTGCCAGCAGCTCCTCCCCCGCCGGGGAGCTGTTTTTT. Its translation is CASSSSPAGELFF.